This TCR beta chain derives from a study of identical twins. The CDR3 totals 14 residues. V lost 4 bases and J lost 10, with 21 bases in between. The V gene's germline CDR1 is SGHRS and CDR2 YFSETQ. Healthy Caucasian individuals made up all the donors. TCRdb re-called the 5' RACE reads through MiXCR, storing one row per CDR3 protein. This table holds 1.5 million to 2 million distinct CDR3 sequences, around 29% found once. The J gene is TRBJ2-7, the V gene TRBV5-1; possible D gene TRBD2, 5 bases. The TCR comes from a newborn girl in good health. The specimen was cord blood. The CDR3 reads CASSQISRDETQYF. Written as DNA, the CDR3 is TGCGCCAGCAGCCAAATATCGAGGGATGAAACCCAGTACTTC.